This T cell receptor (beta chain) derives from a study of cytomegalovirus exposure and HLA in healthy donors. Findings and limits, study-wide: Equally common other TCR beta chains were less clonally expanded than HLA-associated ones, a later analysis found. According to the study, 160 or so TCR beta chains were cytomegalovirus-associated.

This clone was detected only once. Its antigen is currently unknown. The PCR made use of 60 Vbeta and 13 Jbeta primers. Data came from immunoSEQ multiplex PCR; TCRdb stores just in-frame clones and leaves some out. The table includes around 130,000 clones, 70% to 90% detected once. Source material: PBMCs. The TCR sequence derives from a middle-aged man in good health and CMV-seronegative.

The DNA for the CDR3 is TGTGCCAGCAGCTTGACATCAGGGGGCAACTATGGCTACACCTTC. Amino acid sequence: CASSLTSGGNYGYTF. V is TRBV5-6 and J is TRBJ1-2, with TRBD1 identical over 8 bases. V lost 1 base and J lost 2; bases outside the gene matches: 4. Germline loops: CDR1 SGHDT, CDR2 YYEEEE. The CDR3 has 15 residues. Combining the CDR3 with reference TRBV5-6 and TRBJ1-2 gives the whole variable domain DAGVTQSPTHLIKTRGQQVTLRCSPKSGHDTVSWYQQALGQGPQFIFQYYEEEERQRGNFPDRFSGHQFPNYSSELNVNALLLGDSALYLCASSLTSGGNYGYTFGSGTRLTVV.